These 30 T cell receptor beta chains originate from one sample sequenced in a study of shared clonotypes between healthy human individuals. Only in-frame clones appear in the TCRdb table, and some are missing; sequencing was by immunoSEQ multiplex PCR. The sample contains about 490,000 clones, 65% to 85% of which appear only once. Source material: PBMCs. These receptors were collected from a woman between 40 and 50 years old in good health. Some clones in this sample may be carry-over from other donors' samples.

This chain uses TRBV11-2 with TRBJ2-3; either TRBD1 or TRBD2 may supply D (6 bases each). Germline V CDR1 and CDR2: SGHAT, FQNNGV. V lost 6 bases and J 4 bases, leaving 14 bases between the germline ends. There are 14 residues in the CDR3. The CDR3 is CASSWGAGPDTQYF. CDR3 in DNA: TGTGCCAGCAGTTGGGGGGCCGGTCCAGATACGCAGTATTTT.

A note on this clone: It is likely a read error: a sequence one base away is far more abundant. This chain connects TRBV29-1 to TRBJ1-3; D is perhaps TRBD1 (5 bases). The CDR3 runs to 14 residues. CDR1 is SQVTM and CDR2 is ANQGSEA in the germline V gene. CDR3 protein: CSVNVGGTGNTIHF. As DNA, the CDR3 is TGCAGCGTTAATGTTGGGGGGACGGGAAACACCATACATTTT.

The CDR3 loop reads CASRAGGEQYF. The CDR3 region has the DNA TGTGCCAGCAGAGCGGGGGGGGAGCAGTACTTC. The chain has TRBV25-1 and TRBJ2-7; 10 bases align to TRBD2. Germline V gene data show CDR1 as MGHDK and CDR2 as SYGVNS. The CDR3 is 11 amino acids. The V segment lost 6 bases and the J segment 7 bases; nucleotides outside the gene matches: 0.

Only one count was recorded for this clone. This chain joins TRBV7-9 and TRBJ2-5, with TRBD2 identical over 11 bases. J was trimmed by 5 bases and V by 2 bases; bases with no gene match: 10. CDR3 length equals 17 residues. Germline V gene data show CDR1 as SEHNR and CDR2 as FQNEAQ (reference sequence). The CDR3 nucleotides read TGTGCCAGCAGCTTATATCTGACTAGCGGGAATGTGGAGACCCAGTACTTC. Translation gives CASSLYLTSGNVETQYF. The variable domain in full, completed from reference TRBV7-9 and TRBJ2-5, reads DTGVSQNPRHKITKRGQNVTFRCDPISEHNRLYWYRQTLGQGPEFLTYFQNEAQLEKSRLLSDRFSAERPKGSFSTLEIQRTEQGDSAMYLCASSLYLTSGNVETQYFGPGTRLLVL.

The CDR3 DNA is TGTGCCAGCACCTTACAGGGGACGCCTTCCTATGGCTACACCTTC. Its translation: CASTLQGTPSYGYTF. The chain combines TRBV2 with TRBJ1-2; 7 positions match TRBD1. The junction had 12 bases not matched to a gene; V was cut back by 7 bases and J by 4 bases. This CDR3 has 15 amino acids. Germline V CDR1 and CDR2: SNHLY, FYNNEI.

Turning to this clone: Only one base separates this from a far larger clonotype, so it likely reflects a read error. V and J are TRBV4-1 and TRBJ2-3; no firm D call. Germline CDR1 reads MGHRA; CDR2 reads YSYEKL. This CDR3 comprises 15 residues. The CDR3 nucleotides are TGCTCCAGCAGCCAAGATAGGCTGGGTGCAGATACGCAGTATTTT. It yields the protein CSSSQDRLGADTQYF.

V and J are TRBV6-5 and TRBJ2-7; D is ambiguous. In germline, CDR1 is MNHEY, CDR2 SVGAGI. V was cut by 6 bases and J by 3 bases, with 6 bases left in between. This CDR3 spans 11 amino acids. This chain's CDR3 is CASRNGYEQYF. The CDR3 coding sequence is TGTGCCAGCAGGAACGGCTACGAGCAGTACTTC.

J is TRBJ2-1 and V is TRBV6-1; 9 bases are shared with TRBD1. The CDR3 is 15 residues long. Trimming at V came to 7 bases and at J to 7 bases, leaving 11 bases not matched to a gene. The germline V gene has CDR1 MNHNS and CDR2 SASEGT. CDR3 coding DNA: TGTGCCAGCAACTTTGCGGGACAGGGATTAAATGAGCAGTTCTTC. Its translation is CASNFAGQGLNEQFF.

The sample holds many counts of this clone. This chain joins TRBV30 and TRBJ2-1, with TRBD2 identical over 11 bases. The CDR3 covers 14 residues. Germline V gives CDR1 GTSNPN, CDR2 SVGIG (reference sequence). V shed 0 bases, J shed 9 bases, and the junction held 4 bases outside the gene matches. The CDR3 coding sequence is TGTGCCTGGAGTGTACAACTAGCGGGAGCTGAGCAGTTCTTC. It yields the protein CAWSVQLAGAEQFF. Drawing the rest from reference TRBV30 and TRBJ2-1, the complete variable domain is SQTIHQWPATLVQPVGSPLSLECTVEGTSNPNLYWYRQAAGRGLQLLFYSVGIGQISSEVPQNLSASRPQDRQFILSSKKLLLSDSGFYLCAWSVQLAGAEQFFGPGTRLTVL.

The gene calls are TRBV25-1 and TRBJ2-1; D uncertain. V lost 1 base and J lost 5, with 12 bases in between. The CDR3 is 15 residues long. Germline values: CDR1 MGHDK, CDR2 SYGVNS. The CDR3 region is CASSEWSRGNNEQFF. The CDR3 nucleotides are TGTGCCAGCAGTGAATGGAGTCGAGGTAACAATGAGCAGTTCTTC.

Only one count was recorded for this clone. V gene TRBV28 combines with J gene TRBJ1-2; unclear D gene. The CDR3 totals 11 residues. V lost 7 bases and J 4 bases, leaving 7 bases between the germline ends. Germline-derived CDR1 and CDR2 are MDHEN and SYDVKM. DNA for the CDR3: TGTGCCAGCACAACTGCCTATGGCTACACCTTC. Its translation: CASTTAYGYTF.

This clone was observed a handful of times. This chain connects TRBV4-1 to TRBJ2-5; TRBD2 matches 7 bases. This CDR3 has 16 residues. The junction had 10 bases not matched to a gene; V was cut back by 4 bases and J by 2 bases. CDR1 and CDR2 (germline): MGHRA, YSYEKL. CDR3 DNA: TGCGCCAGCAGCCGGACCCAGGGACTATGGCAAGAGACCCAGTACTTC. This codes for CASSRTQGLWQETQYF.

As for this clone: A much larger clonotype is one base distant, so this may be a read error. Additional DNA sequences in this sample encode the identical CDR3. The genes are TRBV4-2 and TRBJ2-5; D tentatively reads TRBD1 or TRBD2 (5 bases each). Germline values: CDR1 LGHNA, CDR2 YNFKEQ. V lost 1 base, J lost 5 bases, and 17 bases lay in between. The CDR3 totals 16 residues. The CDR3 spells CASSQGGAGDGETQYF. As DNA, the CDR3 is TGTGCCAGCAGCCAAGGTGGGGCGGGCGACGGGGAGACCCAGTACTTC.

The genes are TRBV28 and TRBJ1-4, with D possibly matching TRBD1 (6 bases). There are 14 residues in the CDR3. V shed 5 bases and J shed 7 bases, with 14 bases lying between them. Germline V gene sequence: CDR1 MDHEN, CDR2 SYDVKM. This chain's CDR3 is CASSQQGVGEKLFF. CDR3 DNA sequence: TGTGCCAGCAGTCAACAGGGTGTAGGTGAAAAACTGTTTTTT.

This chain connects TRBV7-9 to TRBJ1-3; possibly TRBD1 for D (6 bases). The V gene lost 3 bases and the J gene lost 3 bases, with 12 bases spanning the gap. Germline V gives CDR1 SEHNR, CDR2 FQNEAQ (reference sequence). CDR3 length: 15 residues. The CDR3 DNA reads TGTGCCAGCAGCTTCATAACAGGGTTTGGAAACACCATATATTTT. It is translated as CASSFITGFGNTIYF.

This clone was seen only a few times. The chain links TRBV7-2 to TRBJ2-7; D not certain. V shed 5 bases and J shed 6 bases, with 8 bases lying between them. The V gene's germline CDR1 is SGHTA and CDR2 FQGNSA. The CDR3 contains 11 residues. In nucleotides, the CDR3 is TGTGCCAGCAGCCAACAGATCGAGCAGTACTTC. Its protein product is CASSQQIEQYF.

The chain combines TRBV29-1 with TRBJ2-1; D is ambiguous. Germline loops: CDR1 SQVTM, CDR2 ANQGSEA. The CDR3 has 12 amino acids. V dropped 2 bases and J dropped 8 bases, with 10 bases sitting between them. CDR3 amino acids: CSVESQDDEQFF. The CDR3 bases are TGCAGCGTTGAAAGTCAGGATGATGAGCAGTTCTTC.

The sample holds many counts of this clone. This rearrangement joins TRBV2 to TRBJ2-7; D may be TRBD1 (5 bases). Germline V lookup: CDR1 SNHLY, CDR2 FYNNEI. The CDR3 covers 12 residues. V lost 4 bases, J lost 4 bases, and 8 bases lay in between. The CDR3, as DNA: TGTGCCAGCAGTGTTTCAGGGTACGAGCAGTACTTC. Translation: CASSVSGYEQYF.

This clone was seen only once. V is TRBV9 and J is TRBJ1-1; D is uncertain. This CDR3 contains 14 residues. The germline V gene encodes CDR1 SGDLS and CDR2 YYNGEE. Trimming took 0 bases from V and 1 from J, leaving 7 bases between them. This chain's CDR3 is CASSVGPENTEAFF. The CDR3 region has the DNA TGTGCCAGCAGCGTAGGGCCCGAGAACACTGAAGCTTTCTTT.

V and J are TRBV15 and TRBJ2-2; D call uncertain. Trimming pared 0 bases from V and 4 bases from J, leaving 12 bases between. This CDR3 is 16 amino acids long. Germline CDR1 LNHNV, CDR2 YYDKDF (reference sequence). This CDR3 reads CATSREMDPTTGELFF. The CDR3 coding sequence is TGTGCCACCAGCAGAGAAATGGATCCAACCACCGGGGAGCTGTTTTTT.

This clone appeared once. The same CDR3 is also encoded by other DNA sequences in this sample. This sequence joins TRBV28 and TRBJ2-1; D is possibly TRBD2 (5 bases). CDR1 and CDR2 (germline): MDHEN, SYDVKM. The germline V and J ends were trimmed by 4 bases and 4 bases, with 17 bases remaining between them. This CDR3 contains 16 residues. In DNA, the CDR3 is TGTGCCAGCAGTTACCCTCACGGAGGCTCTTACAATGAGCAGTTCTTC. Translated: CASSYPHGGSYNEQFF. The full variable domain, with the rest looked up from reference TRBV28 and TRBJ2-1, is DVKVTQSSRYLVKRTGEKVFLECVQDMDHENMFWYRQDPGLGLRLIYFSYDVKMKEKGDIPEGYSVSREKKERFSLILESASTNQTSMYLCASSYPHGGSYNEQFFGPGTRLTVL.

Of note for this clone: Only one base separates this from a far larger clonotype, so it likely reflects a read error. Other nucleotide sequences in the sample specify the same CDR3. The chain uses TRBV27 and TRBJ1-5, with D perhaps TRBD1 (6 bases). The CDR3 extends over 15 amino acids. In germline, CDR1 is MNHEY, CDR2 SMNVEV (reference sequence). Trimming cost V 5 bases and J 4 bases, with 15 bases left between them. The CDR3 loop reads CASSPSQGLNQPQHF. The CDR3 bases are TGTGCCAGCAGTCCATCACAGGGTCTAAATCAGCCCCAGCATTTT.

CDR3: CASSPRGYSNEQFF. The CDR3 DNA reads TGTGCCAGCAGCCCCCGAGGGTATTCCAATGAGCAGTTCTTC. The V and J genes are TRBV7-3 and TRBJ2-1, with a weak D call TRBD2 (5 bases). There are 14 residues in the CDR3. V was shortened by 5 bases and J by 6 bases, with 14 bases between the two germline ends. Per germline, CDR1 SGHTA and CDR2 FQGTGA.

A word on this clone: A far larger clone lies a single base away; this is likely a read error. This chain uses TRBV28 with TRBJ1-2; possible D gene TRBD1, 6 bases. The CDR3 is 14 residues long. The germline V and J ends were trimmed by 4 bases and 1 base, with 10 bases remaining between them. Germline CDR1 and CDR2: MDHEN and SYDVKM. This CDR3 is CASSWQGFNYGYTF. DNA of the CDR3: TGTGCCAGCAGTTGGCAGGGGTTTAACTATGGCTACACCTTC.

This rearrangement joins TRBV15 to TRBJ2-7; D assignment may be TRBD1 or TRBD2 (5 bases each). Trimming took 3 bases from V and 3 from J, leaving 6 bases between them. The germline V gene encodes CDR1 LNHNV and CDR2 YYDKDF (reference sequence). This CDR3 spans 12 amino acids. The DNA of the CDR3 is TGTGCCACCAGCAGGAGGGGCTACGAGCAGTACTTC. Encoded protein: CATSRRGYEQYF.

The chain employs TRBV5-4 and TRBJ2-7, with a tentative D call TRBD2 (5 bases). Deletions cut 2 bases from V and 7 bases from J, with 10 bases between. Germline CDR1 SGHNT, CDR2 YYREEE (reference sequence). The CDR3 contains 12 residues. CDR3 nucleotide sequence: TGTGCCAGCAGCTTTTACCCGGGGGAGCAGTACTTC. Residues: CASSFYPGEQYF.

The sample holds many counts of this clone. V gene TRBV29-1 combines with J gene TRBJ2-1; the D gene could be TRBD1 or TRBD2 (5 bases each). The CDR3 consists of 13 residues. The V end was cut by 6 bases, the J end by 4 bases, with 13 bases between. The germline CDR1 and CDR2 sequences are SQVTM and ANQGSEA. CDR3 in DNA: TGCAGCGTCGACAGCGGACCATACAATGAGCAGTTCTTC. Encoded protein: CSVDSGPYNEQFF.

V is TRBV7-2 and J is TRBJ1-5, with D hard to call. CDR3 length: 15 residues. Germline CDR1 reads SGHTA; CDR2 reads FQGNSA. Trimming removed 0 bases from V and 2 bases from J, with 8 bases in between. CDR3 sequence (DNA): TGTGCCAGCAGCTTAGCCGGGGTTGGCAATCAGCCCCAGCATTTT. This encodes CASSLAGVGNQPQHF.

This clone occurred a few times. The chain joins TRBV9 to TRBJ1-5; 10 nucleotides agree with TRBD1. V gave up 6 bases and J gave up 1 base; unmatched junction bases: 13. The CDR3 totals 18 residues. CDR1 SGDLS and CDR2 YYNGEE come from the germline V gene. The CDR3 DNA reads as TGTGCCAGCATCAATGAGGGACAGGGGAGAAGGAGCAATCAGCCCCAGCATTTT. It specifies CASINEGQGRRSNQPQHF.

This chain uses TRBV10-3 with TRBJ2-3; 11 nucleotides align to TRBD2. This CDR3 is built from 14 residues. Per the germline V gene, CDR1 is ENHRY and CDR2 is SYGVKD. Losses at the gene ends were 8 bases for V and 3 bases for J; bases not matched to a gene: 4. The CDR3 region is CAISLAGVTDTQYF. CDR3 bases: TGTGCCATCTCACTAGCGGGAGTAACAGATACGCAGTATTTT.